Listed below are T cell receptor beta chains from one sample, sequenced in a study of shared clonotypes between healthy human individuals. Generated by immunoSEQ multiplex PCR, the TCRdb table keeps only in-frame clones and is missing some. Of more than 400,000 clones in the sample, roughly 95% were seen once. The source material was naive CD4+ T cells sorted from blood. These receptors were collected from a woman in her 30s in good health. The CDR3 runs from the conserved cysteine through the conserved F or W. The D gene is left open where the match is weak. Expanded clones get a size class; other rows say once, few or many, or leave the size out.

j_call: TRBJ2-7; clone_size: .; d_call: .; v_call: TRBV6-4; cdr3_aa: CASIGDKGIVEYTYEQYF; cdr3_nt: TGTGCCAGCATAGGGGACAAGGGGATCGTAGAATATACCTACGAGCAGTACTTC
j_call: TRBJ2-5; clone_size: .; d_call: .; v_call: TRBV6-1; cdr3_aa: CASSERERETQYF; cdr3_nt: TGTGCCAGCAGTGAAAGGGAGCGAGAGACCCAGTACTTC
j_call: TRBJ1-4; clone_size: .; d_call: .; v_call: TRBV9; cdr3_aa: CASSTPKGDITDEKLFF; cdr3_nt: TGTGCCAGCAGCACCCCAAAGGGAGATATAACGGATGAAAAACTGTTTTTT
j_call: TRBJ1-2; clone_size: .; d_call: TRBD1; v_call: TRBV28; cdr3_aa: CASSSPGQGDYGYTF; cdr3_nt: TGTGCCAGCAGCTCGCCGGGACAGGGGGACTATGGCTACACCTTC
j_call: TRBJ2-6; clone_size: .; d_call: .; v_call: TRBV28; cdr3_aa: CASSFRGLRSSGANVLTF; cdr3_nt: TGTGCCAGCAGTTTTCGGGGCCTACGTTCCTCTGGGGCCAACGTCCTGACTTTC
j_call: TRBJ1-2; clone_size: .; d_call: .; v_call: TRBV14; cdr3_aa: CASSQNEGGSYGYTF; cdr3_nt: TGTGCCAGCAGCCAAAATGAGGGGGGCTCCTATGGCTACACCTTC
j_call: TRBJ2-3; clone_size: .; d_call: TRBD2; v_call: TRBV7-9; cdr3_aa: CASSLPIAGDTQYF; cdr3_nt: TGTGCCAGCAGCCTACCTATAGCGGGAGATACGCAGTATTTT
j_call: TRBJ1-4; clone_size: .; d_call: .; v_call: TRBV10-3; cdr3_aa: CAISETQGAGNEKLFF; cdr3_nt: TGTGCCATCAGTGAGACCCAGGGAGCGGGTAATGAAAAACTGTTTTTT
j_call: TRBJ1-5; clone_size: .; d_call: .; v_call: TRBV28; cdr3_aa: CASSLDGQPQHF; cdr3_nt: TGTGCCAGCAGTTTAGATGGTCAGCCCCAGCATTTT
j_call: TRBJ2-1; clone_size: .; d_call: .; v_call: TRBV4-1; cdr3_aa: CASRSYNEQFF; cdr3_nt: TGCGCCAGCAGAAGTTACAATGAGCAGTTCTTC
j_call: TRBJ2-5; clone_size: .; d_call: .; v_call: TRBV18; cdr3_aa: CASSPPAGLGETQYF; cdr3_nt: TGTGCCAGCTCACCACCGGCCGGGTTAGGAGAGACCCAGTACTTC
j_call: TRBJ2-3; clone_size: .; d_call: .; v_call: TRBV19; cdr3_aa: CASSIDRLSTDTQYF; cdr3_nt: TGTGCCAGTAGTATCGACAGGCTAAGCACAGATACGCAGTATTTT
j_call: TRBJ1-5; clone_size: .; d_call: .; v_call: TRBV28; cdr3_aa: CASTRTGQPQHF; cdr3_nt: TGTGCCAGCACAAGGACGGGGCAGCCCCAGCATTTT
j_call: TRBJ2-3; clone_size: once; d_call: .; v_call: TRBV2; cdr3_aa: CASRERWESPDTQYF; cdr3_nt: TGTGCCAGCAGGGAAAGGTGGGAGAGCCCAGATACGCAGTATTTT
j_call: TRBJ1-3; clone_size: .; d_call: TRBD1; v_call: TRBV5-1; cdr3_aa: CASSLTGHFSGNTIYF; cdr3_nt: TGCGCCAGCAGCCTGACAGGGCATTTCTCTGGAAACACCATATATTTT
j_call: TRBJ2-3; clone_size: .; d_call: .; v_call: TRBV10-3; cdr3_aa: CAISESTRTDTQYF; cdr3_nt: TGTGCCATCAGTGAGTCGACCCGAACAGATACGCAGTATTTT
j_call: TRBJ2-2; clone_size: .; d_call: TRBD1; v_call: TRBV10-3; cdr3_aa: CAIRMGQGGTGELFF; cdr3_nt: TGTGCCATCAGGATGGGACAGGGAGGGACCGGGGAGCTGTTTTTT
j_call: TRBJ1-5; clone_size: .; d_call: .; v_call: TRBV19; cdr3_aa: CASSIAGILNQPQHF; cdr3_nt: TGTGCCAGTAGTATAGCGGGGATTCTCAATCAGCCCCAGCATTTT
j_call: TRBJ1-2; clone_size: few; d_call: TRBD1; v_call: TRBV2; cdr3_aa: CASSEAGQGARGYTF; cdr3_nt: TGTGCCAGCAGTGAAGCGGGCCAGGGGGCACGGGGCTACACCTTC
j_call: TRBJ1-4; clone_size: .; d_call: TRBD1; v_call: TRBV19; cdr3_aa: CASTDRAATNEKLFF; cdr3_nt: TGTGCCAGTACGGACAGGGCCGCAACTAATGAAAAACTGTTTTTT
j_call: TRBJ2-7; clone_size: .; d_call: .; v_call: TRBV2; cdr3_aa: CASTQDRPYEQYF; cdr3_nt: TGTGCCAGCACTCAGGACAGACCCTACGAGCAGTACTTC
j_call: TRBJ1-5; clone_size: .; d_call: .; v_call: TRBV28; cdr3_aa: CASSLGGSPNQPQHF; cdr3_nt: TGTGCCAGCAGTTTAGGGGGCTCTCCCAATCAGCCCCAGCATTTT
j_call: TRBJ2-7; clone_size: .; d_call: TRBD1; v_call: TRBV5-1; cdr3_aa: CASSKDRDSTNIYEQYF; cdr3_nt: TGCGCCAGCAGCAAGGACAGGGACTCAACCAACATATACGAGCAGTACTTC
j_call: TRBJ1-5; clone_size: .; d_call: .; v_call: TRBV18; cdr3_aa: CASSHSPMGNNQPQHF; cdr3_nt: TGTGCCAGCTCACATTCCCCGATGGGTAACAATCAGCCCCAGCATTTT
j_call: TRBJ1-1; clone_size: .; d_call: .; v_call: TRBV28; cdr3_aa: CRTGANTEAFF; cdr3_nt: TGTAGGACGGGGGCCAACACTGAAGCTTTCTTT
j_call: TRBJ2-2; clone_size: .; d_call: .; v_call: TRBV10-2; cdr3_aa: CASRNTGELFF; cdr3_nt: TGCGCCAGCAGGAACACCGGGGAGCTGTTTTTT